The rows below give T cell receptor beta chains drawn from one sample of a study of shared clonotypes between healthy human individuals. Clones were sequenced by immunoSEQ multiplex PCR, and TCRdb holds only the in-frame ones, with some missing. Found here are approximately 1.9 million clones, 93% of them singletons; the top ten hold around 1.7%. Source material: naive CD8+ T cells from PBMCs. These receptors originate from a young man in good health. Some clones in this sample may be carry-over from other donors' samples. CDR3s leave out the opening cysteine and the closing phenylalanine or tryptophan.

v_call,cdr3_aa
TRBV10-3,AISESRVNTEAF
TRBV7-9,ASSLKDRLLTNIQY
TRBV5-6,ASSLRFGGETQY
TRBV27,ASSFSLTYEQY
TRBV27,ASTKKGAPSYEQY
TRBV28,ASSPNRVAQPQH
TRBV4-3,ASSQLTGKGEQF
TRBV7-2,ASRDRGGYGYT
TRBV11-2,ASTIGGSEQY
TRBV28,ASRHLGGGIKDTDTQY
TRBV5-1,ASSPGFADEQF
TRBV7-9,ASSLRPNYGYT
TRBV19,ASSSQGRREKLF
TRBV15,ATSSGFGNTIY
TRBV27,ASSSRGLGTEAF
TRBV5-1,ASSLDPSPYEQY
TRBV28,ASSLRTRVNNEQF
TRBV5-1,ASSLDGTGAGGTEAF
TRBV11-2,ASSLVRSPTDTQY
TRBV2,ASSDPDWSSPEQY
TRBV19,ASSIDEQTFTNTGELF
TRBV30,AWSLESSYNSPLH
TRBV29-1,SVDGGSIHEQY